What follows are 18 T cell receptor beta chains derived from one specimen sequenced in a study of cytomegalovirus exposure and HLA in healthy donors. The PCR had 60 Vbeta and 13 Jbeta primers. Clones were sequenced by immunoSEQ multiplex PCR, and TCRdb holds only the in-frame ones, with some missing. The sample carries 150,000 to 200,000 clones, roughly nine tenths recorded once. The material sequenced was PBMCs. Receptors originate from a boy between 2 and 15 years old in good health and CMV-seronegative.

J is TRBJ2-7 and V is TRBV6-1; TRBD2 matches at 11 bases. Germline CDR1 reads MNHNS; CDR2 reads SASEGT. V gave up 0 bases and J gave up 0 bases; unmatched junction bases: 7. This CDR3 is built from 18 residues. The CDR3 nucleotides read TGTGCCAGCAGTGAAGCAATTAGCGGGGGGGCCAGCTCCTACGAGCAGTACTTC. Translating gives CASSEAISGGASSYEQYF.

The V call is TRBV5-1, the J call TRBJ2-3; 16 positions match TRBD2. This CDR3 has 17 amino acids. J lost 5 bases, V lost 4 bases, and 7 bases had no gene match. Germline lookup yields CDR1 SGHRS and CDR2 YFSETQ. The CDR3 spells CASSAGTSGRALDTQYF. CDR3 bases: TGCGCCAGCAGCGCCGGGACTAGCGGGAGGGCCCTAGATACGCAGTATTTT.

This chain connects TRBV27 to TRBJ2-7, with 7 bases matching TRBD1. The CDR3 covers 13 residues. The V gene end was trimmed by 8 bases and the J gene end by 2 bases; junction bases not matched to a gene: 6. The germline CDR1 and CDR2 sequences are MNHEY and SMNVEV (reference sequence). In DNA form, the CDR3 reads TGTGCCAGCCGGGGACAGCCAGCCTACGAGCAGTACTTC. Translating it yields CASRGQPAYEQYF.

The chain is built from TRBV28 and TRBJ1-3; no clear D gene. From germline, CDR1 is MDHEN and CDR2 SYDVKM. Deletions cut 4 bases from V and 1 base from J, with 8 bases between. The CDR3 covers 14 residues. The CDR3 region has the DNA TGTGCCAGCAGTTCCCTTCGGTCTGGAAACACCATATATTTT. It encodes CASSSLRSGNTIYF.

The chain employs TRBV27 and TRBJ2-5; possible D gene TRBD1, 6 bases. The CDR3 runs 15 residues. Trimming cost V 1 base and J 4 bases, with 13 bases left between them. In germline, CDR1 is MNHEY, CDR2 SMNVEV (reference sequence). In nucleotides, the CDR3 is TGTGCCAGCAGTTTATTTTCAGGGGATATAGAGACCCAGTACTTC. Its translation is CASSLFSGDIETQYF.

This chain links TRBV6-6 with TRBJ1-2, with a tentative D call TRBD1 (5 bases). Germline V CDR1 and CDR2: MNHNY, SVGAGI (reference sequence). V was clipped by 2 bases and J by 7 bases, with 14 bases between them. The CDR3 has 14 amino acids. CDR3 loop: CASSYRQGDGGYTF. DNA for the CDR3: TGTGCCAGCAGTTACCGTCAGGGCGATGGTGGCTACACCTTC.

The DNA of the CDR3 is TGTGCCAGCAGTTTATTGAGGGTTCATGGCTACACCTTC. Its protein is CASSLLRVHGYTF. The chain joins TRBV28 to TRBJ1-2; D call uncertain. The CDR3 length is 13 residues. Per the germline V gene, CDR1 is MDHEN and CDR2 is SYDVKM. Trimming cost V 1 base and J 6 bases, with 9 bases left between them.

The chain employs TRBV6-1 and TRBJ2-3, with 9 nucleotides matching TRBD2. V dropped 4 bases and J dropped 3; count of bases not matched to a gene: 5. Germline V gives CDR1 MNHNS, CDR2 SASEGT. There are 15 residues in the CDR3. The CDR3 nucleotides are TGTGCCAGCAGTGCTAGCGGGGTTGGAACAGATACGCAGTATTTT. It encodes CASSASGVGTDTQYF.

This chain links TRBV27 with TRBJ2-3, with a possible D match to TRBD2 (6 bases). The V gene lost 9 bases and the J gene lost 0 bases, with 16 bases spanning the gap. The CDR3 consists of 15 residues. The germline CDR1 and CDR2 sequences are MNHEY and SMNVEV (reference sequence). CDR3 sequence reads: CASKSGGTSTDTQYF. The CDR3 bases are TGTGCCAGTAAATCAGGAGGGACTAGCACAGATACGCAGTATTTT.

The V gene is TRBV18, the J gene TRBJ1-1; a possible D gene is TRBD1 (6 bases). In germline, CDR1 is KGHSH, CDR2 LQKENI. The CDR3 contains 13 residues. The chain's CDR3 is CATTAGGYNEAFF. Written as DNA, the CDR3 is TGTGCTACCACGGCGGGGGGCTATAATGAAGCTTTCTTT.

The chain uses TRBV10-3 and TRBJ2-5; possibly TRBD1 for D (6 bases). Looked up from germline, CDR1 is ENHRY and CDR2 is SYGVKD. This CDR3 region has 13 residues. With 6 bases removed from V and 4 bases from J, the gap between germline ends came to 12 bases. As DNA, the CDR3 is TGTGCCATCAGGGACAGTGGGAGAGAGACCCAGTACTTC. This codes for CAIRDSGRETQYF.

This clone appeared a single time. CDR3 sequence reads: CASSSIAEIQETQYF. The CDR3 bases are TGTGCCAGCTCATCTATAGCGGAGATCCAAGAGACCCAGTACTTC. The chain couples TRBV18 to TRBJ2-5, with D possibly matching TRBD2 (6 bases). Germline V gene sequence: CDR1 KGHSH, CDR2 LQKENI. This CDR3 is built from 15 residues. V lost 5 bases to trimming and J lost 1 base, with 14 bases between them.

This chain uses TRBV15 with TRBJ1-2, with TRBD1 as a possible D gene (5 bases). In germline, CDR1 is LNHNV, CDR2 YYDKDF (reference sequence). The CDR3 spans 16 residues. V dropped 0 bases and J dropped 0 bases, with 11 bases sitting between them. CDR3 sequence: CATSRDFLQANYGYTF. The CDR3, as DNA: TGTGCCACCAGCAGAGATTTTCTACAGGCTAACTATGGCTACACCTTC.

The gene calls are TRBV27 and TRBJ1-3, with unresolved D. Per the germline V gene, CDR1 is MNHEY and CDR2 is SMNVEV (reference sequence). The CDR3 is 13 residues long. Trimming removed 3 bases from V and 2 bases from J, with 5 bases in between. The CDR3 sequence: CASSFSPGNTIYF. The CDR3 bases are TGTGCCAGCAGTTTCAGTCCTGGAAACACCATATATTTT.

The CDR3 nucleotides read TGTGCCTGGAGTGTACGGACTAGCGGACTCTTCTACAATGAGCAGTTCTTC. It specifies CAWSVRTSGLFYNEQFF. This chain links TRBV30 with TRBJ2-1; 10 nucleotides align to TRBD2. The length of the CDR3 is 17 residues. The junction had 8 bases not matched to a gene; V was cut back by 0 bases and J by 3 bases. Germline CDR1 is GTSNPN and CDR2 is SVGIG (reference sequence).

This clone was seen only once. This rearrangement joins TRBV18 to TRBJ1-1, with D possibly TRBD1 on 6 matching bases. The CDR3 has 12 residues. CDR1 KGHSH and CDR2 LQKENI come from the germline V gene. Trimming cost V 2 bases and J 5 bases, with 6 bases left between them. CDR3 sequence: CASSPDRTEAFF. The CDR3 region has the DNA TGTGCCAGCTCACCAGACAGGACTGAAGCTTTCTTT.

V usage is TRBV6-6 and J usage is TRBJ2-5; tentatively, D is TRBD1 (6 bases). Per the germline V gene, CDR1 is MNHNY and CDR2 is SVGAGI (reference sequence). CDR3 length: 14 residues. The germline V and J ends were trimmed by 0 bases and 5 bases, with 10 bases remaining between them. The CDR3: CASSYSPQGETQYF. The CDR3, as DNA: TGTGCCAGCAGTTACTCGCCGCAGGGGGAGACCCAGTACTTC.

The rearrangement uses TRBV5-1 and TRBJ2-7; D is ambiguous. V dropped 6 bases and J dropped 0 bases, with 10 bases sitting between them. In germline, CDR1 is SGHRS, CDR2 YFSETQ. This CDR3 is 13 amino acids long. CDR3 residues: CASNKFFSYEQYF. CDR3 nucleotides: TGCGCCAGCAATAAATTTTTCTCCTACGAGCAGTACTTC. Using reference TRBV5-1 and TRBJ2-7 for the parts outside the CDR3, the full variable domain is KAGVTQTPRYLIKTRGQQVTLSCSPISGHRSVSWYQQTPGQGLQFLFEYFSETQRNKGNFPGRFSGRQFSNSRSEMNVSTLELGDSALYLCASNKFFSYEQYFGPGTRLTVT.